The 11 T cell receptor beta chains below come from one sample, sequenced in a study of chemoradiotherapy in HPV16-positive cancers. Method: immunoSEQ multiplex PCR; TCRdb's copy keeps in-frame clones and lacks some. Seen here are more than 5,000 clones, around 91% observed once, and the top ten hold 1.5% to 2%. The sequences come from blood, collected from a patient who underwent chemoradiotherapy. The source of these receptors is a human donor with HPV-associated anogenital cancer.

The DNA for the CDR3 is TGTGCCGTAGGCGGCTTTCTGGGTGAAAAACTGTTTTTT. Its translation is CAVGGFLGEKLFF. The chain combines TRBV6-1 with TRBJ1-4; no clear D gene. This CDR3 is built from 13 residues. In germline, CDR1 is MNHNS, CDR2 SASEGT. The V gene lost 11 bases and the J gene lost 7 bases, with 17 bases spanning the gap.

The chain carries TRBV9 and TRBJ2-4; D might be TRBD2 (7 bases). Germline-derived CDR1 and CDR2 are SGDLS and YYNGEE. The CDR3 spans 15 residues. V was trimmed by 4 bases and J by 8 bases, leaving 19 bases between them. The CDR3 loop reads CASSPQKGGSDIQYF. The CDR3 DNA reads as TGTGCCAGCAGCCCACAGAAGGGGGGGAGTGACATTCAGTACTTC.

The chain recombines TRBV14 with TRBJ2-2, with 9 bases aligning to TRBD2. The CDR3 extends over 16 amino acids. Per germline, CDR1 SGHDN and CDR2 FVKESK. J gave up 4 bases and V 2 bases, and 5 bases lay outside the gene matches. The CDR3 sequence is CASSQRSGRSTGELFF. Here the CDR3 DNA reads TGTGCCAGCAGCCAAAGGAGCGGGAGGTCCACCGGGGAGCTGTTTTTT.

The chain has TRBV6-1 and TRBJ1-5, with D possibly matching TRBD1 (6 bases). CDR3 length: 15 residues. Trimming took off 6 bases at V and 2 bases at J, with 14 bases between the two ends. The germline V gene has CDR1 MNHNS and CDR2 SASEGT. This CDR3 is CASRPGAGGNQPQHF. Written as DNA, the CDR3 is TGTGCCAGCAGACCGGGGGCAGGGGGCAATCAGCCCCAGCATTTT.

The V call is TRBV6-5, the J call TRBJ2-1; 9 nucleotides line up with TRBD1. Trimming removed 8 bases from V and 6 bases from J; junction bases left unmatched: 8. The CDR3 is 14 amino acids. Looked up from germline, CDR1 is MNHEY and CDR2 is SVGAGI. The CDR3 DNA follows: TGTGCCAGCCACGGACAGGGGTTGGTCAATGAGCAGTTCTTC. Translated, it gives CASHGQGLVNEQFF.

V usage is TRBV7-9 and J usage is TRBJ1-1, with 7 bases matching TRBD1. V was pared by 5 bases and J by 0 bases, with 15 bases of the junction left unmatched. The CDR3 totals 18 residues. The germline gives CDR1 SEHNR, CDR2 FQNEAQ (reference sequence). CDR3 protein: CASSPPWTGPFMNTEAFF. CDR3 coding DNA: TGTGCCAGCAGCCCGCCCTGGACAGGCCCATTCATGAACACTGAAGCTTTCTTT.

CDR3 in DNA: TGCGCCAGCAGTGCGGGCCACCCAAGCACAGATACGCAGTATTTT. Translated: CASSAGHPSTDTQYF. The chain has TRBV10-1 and TRBJ2-3; D ambiguous. The V gene lost 4 bases and the J gene lost 0 bases, with 11 bases spanning the gap. Germline V gene lookup returns CDR1 WNHNN and CDR2 SYGVQD (reference sequence). This CDR3 spans 15 amino acids.

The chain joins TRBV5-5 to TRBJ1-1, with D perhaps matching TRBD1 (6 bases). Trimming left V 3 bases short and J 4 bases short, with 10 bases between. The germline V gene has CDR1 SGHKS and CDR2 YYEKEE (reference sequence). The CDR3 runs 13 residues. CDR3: CASSSSTGTEAFF. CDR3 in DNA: TGTGCCAGCAGCTCCTCGACAGGCACTGAAGCTTTCTTT.

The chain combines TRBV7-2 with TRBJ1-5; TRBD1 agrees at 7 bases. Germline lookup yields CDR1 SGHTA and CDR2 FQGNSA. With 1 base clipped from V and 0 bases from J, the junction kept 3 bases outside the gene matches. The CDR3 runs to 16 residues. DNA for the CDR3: TGTGCCAGCAGCTTAGAGGGACAGCATAGCAATCAGCCCCAGCATTTT. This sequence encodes CASSLEGQHSNQPQHF.

CDR3 sequence (DNA): TGTGCCAGTGCTGGGACGACTAGCGGGAGTAGTTTGTTCTTC. Translation: CASAGTTSGSSLFF. The genes are TRBV7-9 and TRBJ2-1, with 12 bases matching TRBD2. With V trimmed by 9 bases and J by 15 bases, 15 bases remained unmatched. The CDR3 covers 14 residues. Per the germline V gene, CDR1 is SEHNR and CDR2 is FQNEAQ (reference sequence).

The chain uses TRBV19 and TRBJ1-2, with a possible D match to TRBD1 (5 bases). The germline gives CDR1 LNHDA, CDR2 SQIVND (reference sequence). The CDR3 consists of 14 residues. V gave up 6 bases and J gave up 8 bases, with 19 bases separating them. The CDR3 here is CASSWVGQASGYTF. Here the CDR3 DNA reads TGTGCCAGTAGCTGGGTGGGGCAGGCATCCGGCTACACCTTC.